These 20 T cell receptor beta chains came from one sample sequenced in a study of early T cells in non-severe SARS-CoV-2 infection. Each CDR3 protein is one row after TCRdb ran MiXCR on the 5' RACE reads. The profile covers some 48,000 distinct CDR3 sequences, with around 9.1% appearing a single time and about 8.5% taken by the ten largest. Sequencing input: whole blood. Source of these receptors: an adult who was a healthcare worker with PCR-confirmed SARS-CoV-2 infection or an uninfected control (not recorded which).

This clonotype has a count of ten or more. The chain uses TRBV12-3 or TRBV12-4 and TRBJ2-2, with 7 bases aligning to TRBD2. This CDR3 comprises 16 residues. V was pared by 7 bases and J by 4 bases, with 12 bases of the junction left unmatched. CDR3 coding DNA: TGTGCCAGCACCCTTAGCGGAGCGGGGCCCACCGGGGAGCTGTTTTTT. Its translation: CASTLSGAGPTGELFF.

This clonotype was counted at least ten times. The chain carries TRBV25-1 and TRBJ1-2, with 8 bases fitting TRBD1. Trimming cost V 2 bases and J 6 bases; bases outside gene matches: 8. This CDR3 region has 15 residues. Germline lookup yields CDR1 MGHDK and CDR2 SYGVNS. The CDR3 is CASSEIGTGQNGYTF. The CDR3 bases are TGTGCCAGCAGTGAAATAGGGACAGGCCAGAATGGCTACACCTTC.

V gene TRBV20-1 combines with J gene TRBJ2-5; 10 nucleotides line up with TRBD1. This CDR3 contains 15 residues. Trimming took 5 bases from V and 4 from J; bases not matched to a gene: 10. Germline V gene data show CDR1 as DFQATT and CDR2 as SNEGSKA (reference sequence). Here the CDR3 reads CSAEPGQGSVETQYF. CDR3 bases: TGCAGTGCTGAGCCGGGACAGGGGTCCGTAGAGACCCAGTACTTC.

The rearrangement joins TRBV15 to TRBJ2-5, with 7 bases identical to TRBD1. V lost 1 base, J lost 2 bases, and 4 bases stayed unmatched. Germline lookup yields CDR1 LNHNV and CDR2 YYDKDF (reference sequence). The CDR3 totals 15 residues. CDR3 loop: CATSRVFRGQETQYF. CDR3 sequence (DNA): TGTGCCACCAGCAGAGTATTCAGGGGGCAAGAGACCCAGTACTTC.

The rearrangement links TRBV28 to TRBJ1-4; D unclear. Between the trimmed V and J ends, which lost 2 bases and 3 bases, there was a span of 4 bases. This CDR3 has 13 residues. Germline V gives CDR1 MDHEN, CDR2 SYDVKM. The CDR3 region is CASSLMANEKLFF. DNA of the CDR3: TGTGCCAGCAGTTTAATGGCTAATGAAAAACTGTTTTTT.

Only a few counts were recorded for this clonotype. V usage is TRBV29-1 and J usage is TRBJ1-1; D is perhaps TRBD1 (6 bases). V was clipped by 7 bases and J by 0 bases, with 15 bases between them. The CDR3 contains 14 residues. Germline CDR1 reads SQVTM; CDR2 reads ANQGSEA. In DNA form, the CDR3 reads TGCAGCGCCCAACAGGGAGGGGTGAACACTGAAGCTTTCTTT. Its translation: CSAQQGGVNTEAFF.

J is TRBJ2-4 and V is TRBV28, with TRBD2 as a possible D gene (5 bases). Between the trimmed V and J ends, which lost 6 bases and 1 base, there was a span of 13 bases. Germline loops: CDR1 MDHEN, CDR2 SYDVKM. The CDR3 runs to 15 residues. CDR3 bases: TGTGCCAGCAGCAGATCTCGAGGGGCCAAAAACATTCAGTACTTC. Translated: CASSRSRGAKNIQYF.

A few counts support this clonotype. The chain couples TRBV4-2 to TRBJ2-1; D may be TRBD2 (6 bases). This CDR3 is 13 amino acids long. The germline gives CDR1 LGHNA, CDR2 YNFKEQ. The germline V and J ends were trimmed by 4 bases and 4 bases, with 8 bases remaining between them. For the CDR3, the DNA is TGTGCCAGCAGCCCGGGAGTATACAATGAGCAGTTCTTC. As protein: CASSPGVYNEQFF.

This clonotype has only a few counts. The chain has TRBV27 and TRBJ2-3, with D perhaps matching TRBD1 or TRBD2 (7 bases each). Germline assignment: CDR1 MNHEY and CDR2 SMNVEV (reference sequence). The CDR3 is 15 amino acids. V lost 6 bases and J lost 4, with 17 bases in between. The DNA of the CDR3 is TGTGCCAGCAGCTTAGCTTCAGGGGGGGCAGATACGCAGTATTTT. Protein product: CASSLASGGADTQYF.

The chain combines TRBV29-1 with TRBJ1-2, with no clear D. CDR1 and CDR2 (germline): SQVTM, ANQGSEA. The CDR3 contains 14 residues. Trimming cost V 4 bases and J 0 bases, with 12 bases left between them. The CDR3 sequence is CSVAQSVANYGYTF. The CDR3 bases are TGCAGCGTTGCGCAGTCCGTCGCTAACTATGGCTACACCTTC.

This clonotype was recorded at least ten times. The chain uses TRBV7-3 and TRBJ2-3, with 8 bases lining up with TRBD1. V trimming: 6 bases; J trimming: 4 bases; junction bases outside the gene matches: 3. CDR3 length equals 13 residues. Germline CDR1 SGHTA, CDR2 FQGTGA. The CDR3 loop reads CASRQGASDTQYF. The CDR3 nucleotides read TGTGCCAGCAGGCAGGGGGCGTCAGATACGCAGTATTTT. The full variable domain, with the rest looked up from reference TRBV7-3 and TRBJ2-3, is GAGVSQTPSNKVTEKGKYVELRCDPISGHTALYWYRQSLGQGPEFLIYFQGTGAADDSGLPNDRFFAVRPEGSVSTLKIQRTERGDSAVYLCASRQGASDTQYFGPGTRLTVL.

This clonotype was counted ten times or more. The chain uses TRBV2 and TRBJ2-5; D is ambiguous. The CDR3 consists of 12 residues. Trimming pared 4 bases from V and 4 bases from J, leaving 7 bases between. Germline CDR1 reads SNHLY; CDR2 reads FYNNEI. The DNA of the CDR3 is TGTGCCAGCAGTGTATCGGGAGAGACCCAGTACTTC. Translating gives CASSVSGETQYF.

This clonotype came up a few times. This rearrangement joins TRBV6-6 to TRBJ2-3, with 11 bases lining up with TRBD2. V lost 5 bases and J lost 5; bases outside the gene matches: 12. The CDR3 contains 17 residues. Looked up from germline, CDR1 is MNHNY and CDR2 is SVGAGI (reference sequence). CDR3 loop: CASSRRVAGGLGDTQYF. Here the CDR3 DNA reads TGTGCCAGCAGTCGCCGGGTAGCGGGAGGGCTGGGAGATACGCAGTATTTT.

The table lists this clonotype with many counts. V and J are TRBV20-1 and TRBJ2-1; no clear D gene. The CDR3 has 14 amino acids. The germline V and J ends were trimmed by 5 bases and 1 base, with 12 bases remaining between them. The germline V gene encodes CDR1 DFQATT and CDR2 SNEGSKA (reference sequence). The CDR3 here is CSAVDEWSYNEQFF. DNA for the CDR3: TGCAGTGCTGTCGACGAGTGGTCCTACAATGAGCAGTTCTTC.

This clonotype showed up just a few times. V and J are TRBV6-1 and TRBJ2-2; D is perhaps TRBD1 (6 bases). Trimming took 0 bases from V and 3 from J, leaving 14 bases between them. The CDR3 has 17 amino acids. Germline assignment: CDR1 MNHNS and CDR2 SASEGT. In nucleotides, the CDR3 is TGTGCCAGCAGTGAAGCGGGGGCCAGCCTAGACACCGGGGAGCTGTTTTTT. This codes for CASSEAGASLDTGELFF.

This clonotype was seen repeatedly, ten times or more. The rearrangement joins TRBV2 to TRBJ2-1, with D possibly being TRBD1 (6 bases). V lost 6 bases and J 8 bases, leaving 11 bases between the germline ends. The CDR3 has 12 amino acids. Looked up from germline, CDR1 is SNHLY and CDR2 is FYNNEI. The CDR3 coding sequence is TGTGCCAGCAGCTACAGGGTCCATGAGCAGTTCTTC. Translated, it gives CASSYRVHEQFF.

This clonotype was counted between two and nine times. The chain recombines TRBV5-6 with TRBJ1-2; D is perhaps TRBD1 (6 bases). Trimming removed 3 bases at V and 5 bases at J, with 14 bases between. The CDR3 is 14 residues long. CDR1 SGHDT and CDR2 YYEEEE come from the germline V gene. The CDR3 bases are TGTGCCAGCAGCTCTTCAGGGGCCCTGTATGGCTACACCTTC. It is translated as CASSSSGALYGYTF.

This clonotype occurred a few times. This rearrangement joins TRBV3-1 to TRBJ2-2; TRBD2 matches 10 bases. This CDR3 has 15 amino acids. Germline CDR1 LGHDT, CDR2 YNNKEL (reference sequence). The ends lost 5 bases at V and 4 bases at J; junction bases unmatched: 4. In nucleotides, the CDR3 is TGTGCCAGCAGCTACATAGCGGGAGGCACCGGGGAGCTGTTTTTT. Its translation: CASSYIAGGTGELFF.

This clonotype occurred a few times. The chain uses TRBV14 and TRBJ2-2, with TRBD2 matching 9 bases. This CDR3 is 19 amino acids long. Germline V lookup: CDR1 SGHDN, CDR2 FVKESK. J gave up 3 bases and V 2 bases, and 13 bases lay outside the gene matches. CDR3 nucleotides: TGTGCCAGCAGCCAAAGGTTTTGGGCGGGAGGGCCGGACACCGGGGAGCTGTTTTTT. It yields the protein CASSQRFWAGGPDTGELFF.

The rearrangement joins TRBV28 to TRBJ2-7, with no clear D. V shed 6 bases and J shed 9 bases, with 12 bases lying between them. The germline V gene has CDR1 MDHEN and CDR2 SYDVKM. The CDR3 has 11 residues. The DNA of the CDR3 is TGTGCCAGCAGCACCACCGGCCGGCAGTACTTC. Protein: CASSTTGRQYF.